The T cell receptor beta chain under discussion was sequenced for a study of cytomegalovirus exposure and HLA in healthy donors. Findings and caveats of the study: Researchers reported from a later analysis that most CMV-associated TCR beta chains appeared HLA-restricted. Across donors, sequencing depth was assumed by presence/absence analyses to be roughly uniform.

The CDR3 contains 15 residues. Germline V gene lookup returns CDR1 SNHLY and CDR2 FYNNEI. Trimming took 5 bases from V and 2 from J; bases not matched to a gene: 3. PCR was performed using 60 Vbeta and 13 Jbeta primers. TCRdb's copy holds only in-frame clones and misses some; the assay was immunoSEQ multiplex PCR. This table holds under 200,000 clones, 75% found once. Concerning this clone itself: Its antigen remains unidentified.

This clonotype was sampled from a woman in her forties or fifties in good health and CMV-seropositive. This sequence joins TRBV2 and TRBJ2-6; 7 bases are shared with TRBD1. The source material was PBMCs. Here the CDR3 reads CASSPDRAGANVLTF. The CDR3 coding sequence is TGTGCCAGCAGTCCCGACAGGGCTGGGGCCAACGTCCTGACTTTC.